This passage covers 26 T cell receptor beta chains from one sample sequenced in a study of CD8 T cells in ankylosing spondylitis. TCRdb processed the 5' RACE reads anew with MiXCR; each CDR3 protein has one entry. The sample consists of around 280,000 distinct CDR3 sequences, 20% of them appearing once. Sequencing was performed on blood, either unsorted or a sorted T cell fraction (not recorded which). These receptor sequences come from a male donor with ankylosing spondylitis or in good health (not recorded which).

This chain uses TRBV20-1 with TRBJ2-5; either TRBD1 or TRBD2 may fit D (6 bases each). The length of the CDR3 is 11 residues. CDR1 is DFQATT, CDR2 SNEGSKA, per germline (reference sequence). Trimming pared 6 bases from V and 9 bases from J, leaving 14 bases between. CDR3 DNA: TGCAGTGCGCACAGGGAGGAGCCCCAGTACTTC. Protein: CSAHREEPQYF.

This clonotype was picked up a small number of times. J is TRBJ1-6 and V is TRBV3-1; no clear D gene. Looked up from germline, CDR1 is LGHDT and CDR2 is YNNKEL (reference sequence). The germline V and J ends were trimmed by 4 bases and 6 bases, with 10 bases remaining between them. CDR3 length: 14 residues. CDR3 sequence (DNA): TGTGCCAGCAGCCGGCCGGGCCGTAATTCACCCCTCCACTTT. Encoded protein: CASSRPGRNSPLHF.

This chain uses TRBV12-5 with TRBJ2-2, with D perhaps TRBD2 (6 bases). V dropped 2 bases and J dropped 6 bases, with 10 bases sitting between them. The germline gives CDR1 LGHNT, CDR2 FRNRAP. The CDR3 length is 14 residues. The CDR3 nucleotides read TGTGCTAGTGGTTTGTCCGGACTATCCGGGGAGCTGTTTTTT. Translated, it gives CASGLSGLSGELFF.

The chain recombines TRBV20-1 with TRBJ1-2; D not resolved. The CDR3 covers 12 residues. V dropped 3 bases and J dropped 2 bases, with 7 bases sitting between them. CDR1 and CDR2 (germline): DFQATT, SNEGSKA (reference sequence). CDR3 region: CSASESNYGYTF. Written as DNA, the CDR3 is TGCAGTGCTAGTGAGAGCAACTATGGCTACACCTTC.

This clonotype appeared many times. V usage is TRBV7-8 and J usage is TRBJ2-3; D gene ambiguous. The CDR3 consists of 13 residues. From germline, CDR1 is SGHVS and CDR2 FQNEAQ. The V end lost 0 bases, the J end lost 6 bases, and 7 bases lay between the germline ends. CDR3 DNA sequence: TGTGCCAGCAGCTTAGCCCTGGGGGATACGCAGTATTTT. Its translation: CASSLALGDTQYF.

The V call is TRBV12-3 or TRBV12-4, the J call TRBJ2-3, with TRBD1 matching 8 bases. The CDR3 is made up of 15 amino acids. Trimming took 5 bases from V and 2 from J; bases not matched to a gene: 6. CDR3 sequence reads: CASSDRGVYTDTQYF. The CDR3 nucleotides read TGTGCCAGCAGTGACAGGGGAGTTTACACAGATACGCAGTATTTT.

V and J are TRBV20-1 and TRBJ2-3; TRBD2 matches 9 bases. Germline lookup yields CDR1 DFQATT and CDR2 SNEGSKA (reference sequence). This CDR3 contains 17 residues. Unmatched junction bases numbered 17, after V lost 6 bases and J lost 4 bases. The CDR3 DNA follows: TGCAGTGCCATTAGCGGGGGCAACCGGATGGGGGCAGATACGCAGTATTTT. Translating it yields CSAISGGNRMGADTQYF.

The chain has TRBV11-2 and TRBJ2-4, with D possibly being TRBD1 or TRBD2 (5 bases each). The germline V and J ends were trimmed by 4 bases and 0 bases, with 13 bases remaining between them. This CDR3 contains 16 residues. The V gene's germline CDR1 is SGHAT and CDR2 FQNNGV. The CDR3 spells CASSSPRDGAKNIQYF. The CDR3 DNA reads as TGTGCCAGCAGCTCGCCCCGGGACGGAGCCAAAAACATTCAGTACTTC. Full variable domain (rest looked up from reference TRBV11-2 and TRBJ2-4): EAGVAQSPRYKIIEKRQSVAFWCNPISGHATLYWYQQILGQGPKLLIQFQNNGVVDDSQLPKDRFSAERLKGVDSTLKIQPAKLEDSAVYLCASSSPRDGAKNIQYFGAGTRLSVL.

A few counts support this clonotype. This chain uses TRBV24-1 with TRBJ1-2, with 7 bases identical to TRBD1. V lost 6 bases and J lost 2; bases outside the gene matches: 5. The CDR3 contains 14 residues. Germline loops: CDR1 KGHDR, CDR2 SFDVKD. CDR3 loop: CATSPTTGNYGYTF. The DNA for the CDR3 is TGTGCCACCAGTCCGACGACAGGGAACTATGGCTACACCTTC.

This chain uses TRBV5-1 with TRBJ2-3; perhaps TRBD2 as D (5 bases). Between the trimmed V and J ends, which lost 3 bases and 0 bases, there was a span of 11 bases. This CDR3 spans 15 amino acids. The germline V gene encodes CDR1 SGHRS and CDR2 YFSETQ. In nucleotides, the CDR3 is TGCGCCAGCAGCTCAGCGGCCCCAAGCACAGATACGCAGTATTTT. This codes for CASSSAAPSTDTQYF. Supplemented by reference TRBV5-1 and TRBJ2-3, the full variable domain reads KAGVTQTPRYLIKTRGQQVTLSCSPISGHRSVSWYQQTPGQGLQFLFEYFSETQRNKGNFPGRFSGRQFSNSRSEMNVSTLELGDSALYLCASSSAAPSTDTQYFGPGTRLTVL.

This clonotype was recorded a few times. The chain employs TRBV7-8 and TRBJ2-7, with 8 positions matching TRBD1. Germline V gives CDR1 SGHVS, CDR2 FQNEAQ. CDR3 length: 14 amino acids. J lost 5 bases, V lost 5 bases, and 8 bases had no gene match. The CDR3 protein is CASSQTGGGNEQYV. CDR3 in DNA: TGTGCCAGCAGCCAAACAGGGGGTGGTAACGAGCAGTACGTC.

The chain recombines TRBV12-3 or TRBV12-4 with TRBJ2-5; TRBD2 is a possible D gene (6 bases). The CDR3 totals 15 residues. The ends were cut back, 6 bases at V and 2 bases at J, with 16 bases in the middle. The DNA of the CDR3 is TGTGCCAGCAGCAGCGGAGGGGTCCTTCAAGAGACCCAGTACTTC. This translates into CASSSGGVLQETQYF.

CDR3 nucleotide sequence: TGTGCCATCAGTGGCGGGCAAGAAGAGACCCAGTACTTC. Translation: CAISGGQEETQYF. This sequence joins TRBV10-3 and TRBJ2-5, with D possibly matching TRBD2 (5 bases). The germline gives CDR1 ENHRY, CDR2 SYGVKD. Trimming took 4 bases from V and 3 from J, leaving 9 bases between them. The CDR3 extends over 13 amino acids.

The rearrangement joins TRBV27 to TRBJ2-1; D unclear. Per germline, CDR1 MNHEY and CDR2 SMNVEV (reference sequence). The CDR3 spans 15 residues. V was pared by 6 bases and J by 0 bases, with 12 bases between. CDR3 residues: CASSLFPPSYNEQFF. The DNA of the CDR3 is TGTGCCAGCAGCCTCTTCCCTCCCTCCTACAATGAGCAGTTCTTC.

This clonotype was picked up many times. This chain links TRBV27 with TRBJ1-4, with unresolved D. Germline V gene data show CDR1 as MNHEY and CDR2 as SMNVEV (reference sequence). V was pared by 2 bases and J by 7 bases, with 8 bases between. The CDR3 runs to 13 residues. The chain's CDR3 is CASSLGVGEKLFF. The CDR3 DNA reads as TGTGCCAGCAGTTTAGGGGTCGGTGAAAAACTGTTTTTT.

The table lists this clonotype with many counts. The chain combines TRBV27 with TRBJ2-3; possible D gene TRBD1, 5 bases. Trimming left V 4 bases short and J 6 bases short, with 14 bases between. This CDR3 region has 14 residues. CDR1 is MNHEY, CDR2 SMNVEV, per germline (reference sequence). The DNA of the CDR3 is TGTGCCAGCAGTTGGGGCCGGAAGGGGGATACGCAGTATTTT. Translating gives CASSWGRKGDTQYF.

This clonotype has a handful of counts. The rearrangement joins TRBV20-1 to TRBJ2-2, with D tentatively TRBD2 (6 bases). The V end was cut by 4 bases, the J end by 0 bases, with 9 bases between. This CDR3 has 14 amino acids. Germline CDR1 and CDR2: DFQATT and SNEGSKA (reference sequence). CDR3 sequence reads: CSAKRAPNTGELFF. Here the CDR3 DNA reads TGCAGTGCTAAGCGGGCACCGAACACCGGGGAGCTGTTTTTT.

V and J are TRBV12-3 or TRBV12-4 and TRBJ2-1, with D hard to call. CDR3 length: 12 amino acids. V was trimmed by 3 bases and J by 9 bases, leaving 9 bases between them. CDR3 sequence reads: CASSFGPSEQFF. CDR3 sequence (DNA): TGTGCCAGCAGTTTTGGGCCCAGTGAGCAGTTCTTC.

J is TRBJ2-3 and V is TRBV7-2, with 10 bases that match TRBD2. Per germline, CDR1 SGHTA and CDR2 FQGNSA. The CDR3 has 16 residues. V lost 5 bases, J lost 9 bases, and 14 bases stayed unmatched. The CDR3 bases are TGTGCCAGCAGCCCACGACTTCTAGCGGGGGACCTAACGCAGTATTTT. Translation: CASSPRLLAGDLTQYF.

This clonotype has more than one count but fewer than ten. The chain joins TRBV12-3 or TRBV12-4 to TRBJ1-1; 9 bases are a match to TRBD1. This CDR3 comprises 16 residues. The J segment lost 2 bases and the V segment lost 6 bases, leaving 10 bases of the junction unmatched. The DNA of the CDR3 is TGTGCCAGCAGCCATACCCACACAGGGGGCAACACTGAAGCTTTCTTT. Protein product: CASSHTHTGGNTEAFF.

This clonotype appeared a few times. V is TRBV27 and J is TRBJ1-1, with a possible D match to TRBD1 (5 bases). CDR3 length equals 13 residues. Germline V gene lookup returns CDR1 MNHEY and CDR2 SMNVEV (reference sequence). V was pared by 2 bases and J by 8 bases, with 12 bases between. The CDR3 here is CASSLSWTQEAFF. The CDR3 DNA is TGTGCCAGCAGTTTAAGTTGGACACAGGAAGCTTTCTTT.

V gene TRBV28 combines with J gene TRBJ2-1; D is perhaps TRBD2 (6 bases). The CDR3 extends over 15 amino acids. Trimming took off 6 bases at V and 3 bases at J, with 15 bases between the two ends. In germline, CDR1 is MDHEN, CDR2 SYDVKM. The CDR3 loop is CASRTGTQDYNEQFF. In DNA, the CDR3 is TGTGCCAGCAGGACCGGGACTCAGGACTACAATGAGCAGTTCTTC.

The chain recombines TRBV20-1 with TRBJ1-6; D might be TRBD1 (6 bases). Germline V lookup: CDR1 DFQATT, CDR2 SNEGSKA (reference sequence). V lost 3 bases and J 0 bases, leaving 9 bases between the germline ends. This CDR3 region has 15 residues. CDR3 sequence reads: CSASGQSSYNSPLHF. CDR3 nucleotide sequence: TGCAGTGCTAGTGGACAGAGCTCCTATAATTCACCCCTCCACTTT.

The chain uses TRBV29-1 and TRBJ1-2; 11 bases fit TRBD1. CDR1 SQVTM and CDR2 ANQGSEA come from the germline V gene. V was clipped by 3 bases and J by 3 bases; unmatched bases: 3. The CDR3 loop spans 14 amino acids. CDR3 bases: TGCAGCGTTGAGGGGACAGGGGGGGACTATGGCTACACCTTC. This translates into CSVEGTGGDYGYTF.

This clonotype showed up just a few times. The CDR3 is CASSPLSGHEQYV. CDR3 DNA sequence: TGTGCCAGCTCACCTCTCTCAGGCCACGAGCAGTACGTC. V and J are TRBV18 and TRBJ2-7; D is undetermined. The CDR3 length is 13 residues. V lost 3 bases and J 5 bases, leaving 11 bases between the germline ends. CDR1 is KGHSH and CDR2 is LQKENI in the germline V gene.

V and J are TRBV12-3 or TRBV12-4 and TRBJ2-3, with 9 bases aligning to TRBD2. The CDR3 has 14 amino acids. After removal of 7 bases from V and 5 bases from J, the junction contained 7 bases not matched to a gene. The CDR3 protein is CASKRAGGGDTQYF. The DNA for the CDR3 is TGTGCCAGCAAGAGAGCGGGAGGTGGAGATACGCAGTATTTT.